This TCR beta chain was recovered during a study of T-cell memory formation after mild COVID-19. Looking at the study overall: Among the donors, TCR clusters were largely specific to each donor. Study outcomes and limitations: Second-wave clones peaking on day 37 lacked confirmed SARS-CoV-2 specificity. For contracting clones, CD4+ ones sat mainly in CM and EM, CD8+ in EMRA. Memory cells collected pre-infection included some clones that later responded, suggesting cross-reactive memory joined.

Germline lookup yields CDR1 SGHTA and CDR2 FQGNSA. V was pared by 5 bases and J by 4 bases, with 15 bases between. The CDR3 is made up of 15 amino acids. TCRdb processed the 5' RACE reads anew with MiXCR; each CDR3 protein has one entry. The data contain about 400,000 distinct CDR3 sequences, over 15% of them singletons. The sample holds many counts of this clonotype. What it binds is unknown. The origin of this receptor is a man younger than 30 who had mild COVID-19 (a few samples of this study predate the infection). Cell type and time point are not known. Sequencing used PBMCs or a T cell subset sorted from them (not recorded which). The chain recombines TRBV7-2 with TRBJ1-5, with a weak D call TRBD1 (6 bases). The CDR3 loop is CASSVERGRNQPQHF. The CDR3 nucleotides read TGTGCCAGCAGCGTAGAACGGGGGCGTAATCAGCCCCAGCATTTT.